This T cell receptor beta chain was recorded in a study of shared clonotypes between healthy human individuals. Study results and caveats: The expectation was that sequencing depth would affect clonotype sharing among donors. Relative to their counterparts shared across all four donors, non-shared clonotypes exhibited diminished generation probabilities. Collection of samples was limited to blood; tissue repertoires likely differ.

Only one count was recorded for this clone. Its antigen is still unknown. Each subset's genomic DNA was shared equally among a number of immunoSEQ plates. Sequencing was performed with immunoSEQ multiplex PCR; in TCRdb, only in-frame clones are kept and a portion is missing. The sample yields millions of clones, 85% to 95% seen once. Terminally differentiated effector memory CD45RA+ cells were excluded by CCR7 positive selection of CD45RO-negative cells. The CDR3 has 16 amino acids. Trimming pared 3 bases from V and 0 bases from J, leaving 12 bases between. Germline lookup yields CDR1 KGHSH and CDR2 LQKENI.

The receptor's source is a young man in good health. The chain employs TRBV18 and TRBJ2-1; D tentatively fits TRBD1 or TRBD2 (5 bases each). The sample consisted of naive CD8+ T cells sorted from blood. The CDR3 spells CASSPSLGVSYNEQFF. The CDR3 nucleotides are TGTGCCAGCTCACCTAGTTTGGGGGTCTCCTACAATGAGCAGTTCTTC.